This T cell receptor beta chain stems from a study of Ad26.COV2.S vaccination and SARS-CoV-2 variants. Treatment given: roughly 18 received Ad26.COV2.S at low or high dose, single or two shots; 5 received placebo; per-sample allocation not given. Day 63 after the first injection of vaccine or placebo was the sampling time. TCRdb's copy holds only in-frame clones and misses some; the assay was immunoSEQ multiplex PCR. The sample has around 450,000 clones; over 75% are singletons. CDR1 is LNHDA and CDR2 is SQIVND in the germline V gene (reference sequence). Trimming at V came to 2 bases and at J to 5 bases, leaving 4 bases not matched to a gene. The CDR3 is 15 amino acids.

The sample consisted of peripheral blood, taken in a trial of Ad26.COV2.S vaccine versus placebo. The genes are TRBV19 and TRBJ2-5; TRBD1 matches 11 bases. The TCR comes from a person aged 18-60 years who received the Ad26.COV2.S COVID-19 vaccine or a placebo. The CDR3 spells CASSILGQGGETQYF. CDR3 nucleotide sequence: TGTGCCAGTAGTATACTGGGACAGGGGGGGGAGACCCAGTACTTC.